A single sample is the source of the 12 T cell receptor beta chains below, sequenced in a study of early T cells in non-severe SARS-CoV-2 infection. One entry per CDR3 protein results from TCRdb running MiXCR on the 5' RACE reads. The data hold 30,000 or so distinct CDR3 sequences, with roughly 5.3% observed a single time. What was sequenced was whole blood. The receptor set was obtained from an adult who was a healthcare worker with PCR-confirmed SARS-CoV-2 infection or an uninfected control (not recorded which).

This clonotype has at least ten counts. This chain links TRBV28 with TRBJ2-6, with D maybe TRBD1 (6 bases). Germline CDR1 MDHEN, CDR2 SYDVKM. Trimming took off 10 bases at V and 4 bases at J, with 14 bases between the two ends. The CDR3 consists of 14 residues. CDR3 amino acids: CATYTGTGANVLTF. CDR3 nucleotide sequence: TGTGCCACCTACACAGGGACCGGGGCCAACGTCCTGACTTTC.

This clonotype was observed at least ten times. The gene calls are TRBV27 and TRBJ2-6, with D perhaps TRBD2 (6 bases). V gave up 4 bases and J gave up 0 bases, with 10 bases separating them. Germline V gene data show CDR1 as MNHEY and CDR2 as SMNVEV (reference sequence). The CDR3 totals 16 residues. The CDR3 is CASSSRGSSGANVLTF. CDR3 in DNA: TGTGCCAGCAGTTCCCGGGGGAGCTCTGGGGCCAACGTCCTGACTTTC.

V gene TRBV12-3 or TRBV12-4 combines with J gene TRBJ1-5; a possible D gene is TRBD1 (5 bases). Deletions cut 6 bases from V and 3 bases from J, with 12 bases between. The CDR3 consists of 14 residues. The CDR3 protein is CASRTGTFNQPQHF. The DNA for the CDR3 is TGTGCCAGCAGAACCGGGACTTTCAATCAGCCCCAGCATTTT.

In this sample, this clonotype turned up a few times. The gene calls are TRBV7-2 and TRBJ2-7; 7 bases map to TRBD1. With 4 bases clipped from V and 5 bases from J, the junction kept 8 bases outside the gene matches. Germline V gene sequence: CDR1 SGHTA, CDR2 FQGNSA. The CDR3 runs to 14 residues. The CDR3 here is CASSSYRQGHEQYF. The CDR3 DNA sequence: TGTGCCAGCAGCTCCTATCGACAGGGCCACGAGCAGTACTTC.

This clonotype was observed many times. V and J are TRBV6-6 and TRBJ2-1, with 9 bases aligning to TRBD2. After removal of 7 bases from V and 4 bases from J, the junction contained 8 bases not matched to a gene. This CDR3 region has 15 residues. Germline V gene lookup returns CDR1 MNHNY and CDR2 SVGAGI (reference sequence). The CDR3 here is CASIESGRLYNEQFF. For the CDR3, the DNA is TGTGCCAGCATAGAAAGCGGGAGGCTTTACAATGAGCAGTTCTTC.

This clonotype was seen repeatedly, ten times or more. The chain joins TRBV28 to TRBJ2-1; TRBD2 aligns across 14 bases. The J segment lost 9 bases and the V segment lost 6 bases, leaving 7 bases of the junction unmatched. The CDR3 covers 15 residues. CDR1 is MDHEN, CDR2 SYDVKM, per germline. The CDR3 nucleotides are TGTGCCAGCAGCAGAGGGACTAGCGGGAGTGGTGAGCAGTTCTTC. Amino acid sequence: CASSRGTSGSGEQFF.

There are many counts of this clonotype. CDR3 sequence: CASSPGLADFYEQYF. The CDR3 DNA reads as TGTGCCAGCTCACCGGGACTAGCGGATTTCTACGAGCAGTACTTC. J is TRBJ2-7 and V is TRBV18; 11 bases are shared with TRBD2. Germline V gene data show CDR1 as KGHSH and CDR2 as LQKENI. The CDR3 contains 15 residues. V was pared by 3 bases and J by 3 bases, with 4 bases of the junction left unmatched.

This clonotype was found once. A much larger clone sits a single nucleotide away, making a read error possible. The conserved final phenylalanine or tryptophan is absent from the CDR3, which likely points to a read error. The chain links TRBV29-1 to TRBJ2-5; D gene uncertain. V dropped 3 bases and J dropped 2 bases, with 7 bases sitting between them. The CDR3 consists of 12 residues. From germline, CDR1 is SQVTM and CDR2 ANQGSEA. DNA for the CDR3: TGCAGCGTTGATATGCGGCAAGAGACCCAGTACCTC. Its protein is CSVDMRQETQYL.

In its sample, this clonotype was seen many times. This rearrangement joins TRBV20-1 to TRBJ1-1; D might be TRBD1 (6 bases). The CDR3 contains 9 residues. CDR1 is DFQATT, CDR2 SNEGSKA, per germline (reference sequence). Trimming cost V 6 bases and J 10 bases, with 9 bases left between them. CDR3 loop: CSAGQSAFF. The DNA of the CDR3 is TGCAGTGCAGGACAGTCAGCTTTCTTT.

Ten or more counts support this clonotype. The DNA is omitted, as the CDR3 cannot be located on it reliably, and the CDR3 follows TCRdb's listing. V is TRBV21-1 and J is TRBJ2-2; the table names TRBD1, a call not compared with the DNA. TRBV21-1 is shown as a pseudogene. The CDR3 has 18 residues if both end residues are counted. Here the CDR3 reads CASSVLGWGTVTPGSCFF.

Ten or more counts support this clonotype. The chain's CDR3 is CASSLERANVLTF. CDR3 sequence (DNA): TGTGCCAGCAGCTTGGAGAGGGCCAACGTCCTGACTTTC. J is TRBJ2-6 and V is TRBV7-3; unclear D gene. CDR1 is SGHTA and CDR2 is FQGTGA in the germline V gene. Trimming took 3 bases from V and 5 from J, leaving 5 bases between them. This CDR3 contains 13 residues.

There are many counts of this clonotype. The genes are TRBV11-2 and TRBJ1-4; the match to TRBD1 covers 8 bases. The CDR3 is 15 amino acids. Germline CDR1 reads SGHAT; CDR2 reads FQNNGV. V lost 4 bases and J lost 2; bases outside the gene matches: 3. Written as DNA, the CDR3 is TGTGCCAGCAGCTGGACAGGGAAGACTAATGAAAAACTGTTTTTT. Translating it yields CASSWTGKTNEKLFF.